Reported below is one TCR beta chain. What it recognizes is unknown. The protocol was immunoSEQ multiplex PCR, while the TCRdb copy is restricted to in-frame clones and leaves out a portion. The table includes 15,000 to 19,000 clones, around 53% detected once. The CDR3 is made up of 18 amino acids. Trimming cost V 5 bases and J 9 bases, with 26 bases left between them. Germline V gene sequence: CDR1 SSHAT, CDR2 FNYEAQ (reference sequence). This sample stems from a study of Tregs in tolerant kidney transplant recipients. Study results and caveats: Nucleotide sequences could not be compared across some patients' samples due to primer changes. This study did not directly address biological reproducibility.

CFSE-labeled recipient PBMCs were cultured five to seven days with irradiated graft donor PBMCs, then FACS-sorted. Sequencing was performed on CD4+ T cells from blood cultured with allogeneic cells, taken before the transplant. The rearrangement links TRBV7-7 to TRBJ2-6; D not resolved. The TCR sequence derives from a human patient who received a combined kidney and bone marrow transplant. CDR3 in DNA: TGTGCCAGCAGCCTTCTTGGTAATGCCACAAAGTCGGGCAACGTCCTGACTTTC. Amino acids: CASSLLGNATKSGNVLTF.